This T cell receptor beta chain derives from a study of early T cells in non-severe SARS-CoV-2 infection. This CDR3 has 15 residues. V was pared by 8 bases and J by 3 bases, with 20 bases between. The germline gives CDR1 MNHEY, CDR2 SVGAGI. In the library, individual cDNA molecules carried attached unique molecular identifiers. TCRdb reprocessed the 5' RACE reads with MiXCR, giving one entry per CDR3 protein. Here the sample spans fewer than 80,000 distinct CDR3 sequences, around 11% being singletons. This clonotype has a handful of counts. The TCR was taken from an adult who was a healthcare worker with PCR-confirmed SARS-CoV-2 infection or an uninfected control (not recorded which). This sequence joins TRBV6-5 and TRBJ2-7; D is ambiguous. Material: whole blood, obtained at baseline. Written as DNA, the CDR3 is TGTGCCAGCGGAGAGGCTGGTGACGGAATCTACGAGCAGTACTTC. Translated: CASGEAGDGIYEQYF.